The 14 T cell receptor beta chains below were found in one sample sequenced in a study of blood T cell repertoires in COVID-19. Clones were sequenced by immunoSEQ multiplex PCR, and TCRdb holds only the in-frame ones, with some missing. Altogether about 330,000 clones are present, around 87% being singletons, with the ten largest covering approximately 5.3%. Sequencing was carried out using PBMCs or T cells enriched from blood (not recorded which). These receptors originate from a woman aged 25-40 years who had recovered from COVID-19.

The V gene is TRBV2, the J gene TRBJ2-3, with 8 bases matching TRBD1. The CDR3 is made up of 13 amino acids. Per germline, CDR1 SNHLY and CDR2 FYNNEI. J was trimmed by 5 bases and V by 6 bases; bases with no gene match: 4. The CDR3 nucleotides are TGTGCCAGCAGCGAGGACAGGGAAGATACGCAGTATTTT. This gives the protein CASSEDREDTQYF.

The J gene is TRBJ2-1, the V gene TRBV2; 11 nucleotides agree with TRBD1. Losses at the gene ends were 6 bases for V and 9 bases for J; bases not matched to a gene: 4. Germline CDR1 is SNHLY and CDR2 is FYNNEI. There are 13 residues in the CDR3. The CDR3 protein is CASRDRGLAEQFF. Written as DNA, the CDR3 is TGTGCCAGCAGGGACAGGGGGCTAGCTGAGCAGTTCTTC.

V is TRBV11-3 and J is TRBJ2-1; D call uncertain. The CDR3 consists of 13 residues. V lost 5 bases and J 2 bases, leaving 7 bases between the germline ends. Looked up from germline, CDR1 is SGHNT and CDR2 is YENEEA. This CDR3 reads CASSQSPYNEQFF. The CDR3 bases are TGTGCCAGCAGCCAAAGCCCCTACAATGAGCAGTTCTTC.

The J gene is TRBJ2-5, the V gene TRBV9; D possibly corresponds to TRBD1 (7 bases). From germline, CDR1 is SGDLS and CDR2 YYNGEE. Trimming pared 4 bases from V and 5 bases from J, leaving 12 bases between. There are 13 residues in the CDR3. The CDR3, as DNA: TGTGCCAGCAGCCCGACAGGGAGGGAGACCCAGTACTTC. Its translation: CASSPTGRETQYF.

This sequence joins TRBV5-1 and TRBJ1-2, with D possibly being TRBD1 (5 bases). V gave up 1 base and J gave up 8 bases, with 18 bases separating them. CDR1 SGHRS and CDR2 YFSETQ come from the germline V gene. There are 15 residues in the CDR3. The CDR3 reads CASSLSQQDTSGYTF. The CDR3 nucleotides are TGCGCCAGCAGCTTGAGTCAACAGGACACGTCGGGCTACACCTTC.

The V gene is TRBV11-2, the J gene TRBJ2-7; D perhaps matches TRBD2 (7 bases). Germline CDR1 is SGHAT and CDR2 is FQNNGV. V was shortened by 1 base and J by 5 bases, with 12 bases between the two germline ends. CDR3 size: 14 residues. CDR3 sequence: CASSLAGGLHEQYF. The CDR3 DNA is TGTGCCAGCAGCTTAGCCGGGGGGCTCCACGAGCAGTACTTC.

V gene TRBV15 combines with J gene TRBJ1-1, with D hard to call. Germline V gives CDR1 LNHNV, CDR2 YYDKDF (reference sequence). The length of the CDR3 is 12 residues. V gave up 4 bases and J gave up 4 bases, with 7 bases separating them. DNA of the CDR3: TGTGCCACCAGCAACAGTCGCACTGAAGCTTTCTTT. Translation gives CATSNSRTEAFF.

This clone has a single count. The CDR3 nucleotides are TGTGCCAGCAGCTCCGAGGGACTAGCGAGAGATACGCAGTATTTT. Translating gives CASSSEGLARDTQYF. The chain carries TRBV7-6 and TRBJ2-3; 10 bases are shared with TRBD2. V was pared by 4 bases and J by 5 bases, with 6 bases of the junction left unmatched. This CDR3 spans 15 amino acids. In germline, CDR1 is SGHVS, CDR2 FNYEAQ.

The chain is built from TRBV11-2 and TRBJ2-5, with 7 nucleotides matching TRBD2. V shed 3 bases and J 4 bases; nucleotides not matched to a gene: 5. This CDR3 has 14 residues. Germline lookup yields CDR1 SGHAT and CDR2 FQNNGV. Here the CDR3 DNA reads TGTGCCAGCAGCTTCGGCGGGGGAGCAGAGACCCAGTACTTC. It specifies CASSFGGGAETQYF.

The V and J genes are TRBV5-1 and TRBJ1-3; 9 nucleotides match TRBD1. V was pared by 1 base and J by 2 bases, with 1 base of the junction left unmatched. The CDR3 has 15 amino acids. Germline V gene sequence: CDR1 SGHRS, CDR2 YFSETQ. CDR3 amino acids: CASSLRQGAGNTIYF. The CDR3 DNA follows: TGCGCCAGCAGCTTGAGACAGGGGGCTGGAAACACCATATATTTT.

Remarks on this clone: This CDR3 is also generated by other DNA sequences in the sample. This chain joins TRBV3-1 (or the pseudogene TRBV3-2) and TRBJ1-5; D remains ambiguous. CDR3 length equals 13 residues. The V end lost 0 bases, the J end lost 4 bases, and 4 bases lay between the germline ends. CDR1 is LGHDT and CDR2 is YNNKEL in the germline V gene (reference sequence). The CDR3 region has the DNA TGTGCCAGCAGCCAAGATATTAATCAGCCCCAGCATTTT. Translating gives CASSQDINQPQHF.

The rearrangement uses TRBV28 and TRBJ2-7; 9 nucleotides line up with TRBD2. The CDR3 is 16 amino acids. V was clipped by 7 bases and J by 1 base; unmatched bases: 11. Germline CDR1 and CDR2: MDHEN and SYDVKM. Written as DNA, the CDR3 is TGTGCCAGCACCTCTGAAACTAGCGGGTCTTCCTACGAGCAGTACTTC. It encodes CASTSETSGSSYEQYF.

This clone is a singleton in its sample. V and J are TRBV5-1 and TRBJ2-1; 7 bases agree with TRBD2. Looked up from germline, CDR1 is SGHRS and CDR2 is YFSETQ. The CDR3 sequence is 15 residues long. The junction had 5 bases not matched to a gene; V was cut back by 0 bases and J by 5 bases. CDR3 loop: CASSLVMAGDNEQFF. The CDR3 coding sequence is TGCGCCAGCAGCTTGGTTATGGCGGGGGACAATGAGCAGTTCTTC.

This chain uses TRBV4-3 with TRBJ2-7, with 12 bases fitting TRBD1. Unmatched junction bases numbered 5, after V lost 0 bases and J lost 8 bases. Germline assignment: CDR1 LGHNA and CDR2 YSLEER. The CDR3 length is 15 residues. The CDR3 is CASSQDWGQGAKQYF. The CDR3 coding sequence is TGCGCCAGCAGCCAAGATTGGGGACAGGGGGCAAAGCAGTACTTC.